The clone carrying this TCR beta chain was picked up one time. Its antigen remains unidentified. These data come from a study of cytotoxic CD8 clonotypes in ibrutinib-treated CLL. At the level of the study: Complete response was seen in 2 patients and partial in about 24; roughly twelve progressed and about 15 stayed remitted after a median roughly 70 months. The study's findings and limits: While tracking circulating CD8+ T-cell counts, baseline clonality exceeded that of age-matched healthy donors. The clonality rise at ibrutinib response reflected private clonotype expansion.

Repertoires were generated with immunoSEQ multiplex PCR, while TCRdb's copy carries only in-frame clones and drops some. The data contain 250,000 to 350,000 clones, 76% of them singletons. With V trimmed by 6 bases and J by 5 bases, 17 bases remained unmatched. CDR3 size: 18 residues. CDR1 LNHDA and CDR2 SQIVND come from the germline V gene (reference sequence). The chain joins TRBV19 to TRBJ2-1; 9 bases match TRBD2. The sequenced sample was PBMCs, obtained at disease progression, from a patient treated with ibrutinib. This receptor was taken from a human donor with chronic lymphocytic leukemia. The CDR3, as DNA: TGTGCCAGTAGCCTTACCTTGGGCGGGGGGGCTTCTCACAATGAGCAGTTCTTC. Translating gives CASSLTLGGGASHNEQFF.